Listed here are 20 T cell receptor beta chains from one sample, sequenced in a study of shared clonotypes between healthy human individuals. Data came from immunoSEQ multiplex PCR; TCRdb stores just in-frame clones and leaves some out. The sample contains approximately 2.3 million clones, 85% to 95% of which appear only once. Sequencing used naive CD4+ T cells from PBMCs. Subset in this sample: CD45RA+ positively selected. Source of these receptors: a man between 18 and 35 years old in good health. Some clones in this sample may be carry-over from other donors' samples.

The chain links TRBV6-5 to TRBJ2-2; D uncertain. Germline V CDR1 and CDR2: MNHEY, SVGAGI. V dropped 10 bases and J dropped 4 bases, with 13 bases sitting between them. This CDR3 spans 13 amino acids. CDR3 bases: TGTGCCACCATCTCGTCGGTCACCGGGGAGCTGTTTTTT. Its translation is CATISSVTGELFF.

J is TRBJ2-7 and V is TRBV28; 13 bases match TRBD2. The CDR3 has 13 residues. In germline, CDR1 is MDHEN, CDR2 SYDVKM. V shed 8 bases and J 3 bases; nucleotides not matched to a gene: 1. The CDR3 DNA is TGTGCCAGCTGGACTAGCGGGAGCTACGAGCAGTACTTC. It translates to CASWTSGSYEQYF. Using reference TRBV28 and TRBJ2-7 for the parts outside the CDR3, the full variable domain is DVKVTQSSRYLVKRTGEKVFLECVQDMDHENMFWYRQDPGLGLRLIYFSYDVKMKEKGDIPEGYSVSREKKERFSLILESASTNQTSMYLCASWTSGSYEQYFGPGTRLTVT.

A word on this clone: One end of the junction fails to match germline, which may point to a read error. The chain combines TRBV7-2 with TRBJ2-7; TRBD2 agrees at 7 bases. Germline V gene lookup returns CDR1 SGHTA and CDR2 FQGNSA. This CDR3 has 12 amino acids. The CDR3 DNA reads as TGTGCCAGCAGCCCTAGTCGGGGGGTCCGTCACTTC. It encodes CASSPSRGVRHF.

The CDR3 spells CASSYDSIANYGYTF. For the CDR3, the DNA is TGTGCCAGCAGTTACGACAGCATAGCTAACTATGGCTACACCTTC. The chain carries TRBV28 and TRBJ1-2; a weak D match, TRBD1 (5 bases). This CDR3 spans 15 amino acids. CDR1 and CDR2 (germline): MDHEN, SYDVKM. V was shortened by 4 bases and J by 0 bases, with 12 bases between the two germline ends.

V is TRBV5-8 and J is TRBJ1-2; D call uncertain. Germline lookup yields CDR1 SGHTS and CDR2 YDEGEE. This CDR3 has 14 residues. Trimming left V 2 bases short and J 7 bases short, with 15 bases between. The CDR3 spells CASSFRLGNLGYTF. The CDR3, as DNA: TGTGCCAGCAGCTTTAGGCTCGGGAACCTTGGCTACACCTTC.

V usage is TRBV7-9 and J usage is TRBJ1-1, with D possibly TRBD1 on 6 matching bases. The ends were cut back, 5 bases at V and 6 bases at J, with 16 bases in the middle. The CDR3 spans 14 residues. CDR1 is SEHNR and CDR2 is FQNEAQ in the germline V gene (reference sequence). CDR3 amino acids: CASSQLSGGAEAFF. The CDR3 DNA reads as TGTGCCAGCAGCCAATTAAGCGGGGGCGCTGAAGCTTTCTTT.

As to this clone: The same CDR3 can be traced to other DNA sequences in this sample. This sequence joins TRBV5-1 and TRBJ2-5; D might be TRBD2 (6 bases). Trimming stripped 3 bases from V and 2 bases from J, with 11 bases between. Germline lookup yields CDR1 SGHRS and CDR2 YFSETQ. The length of the CDR3 is 14 residues. The CDR3 is CASSSGSGQETQYF. CDR3 nucleotides: TGCGCCAGCAGCTCTGGTAGCGGACAAGAGACCCAGTACTTC.

Concerning this clone: At the DNA level, this CDR3 is encoded by other sequences in the same sample as well. The chain has TRBV28 and TRBJ2-3; D gene uncertain. CDR3 size: 13 residues. Germline V CDR1 and CDR2: MDHEN, SYDVKM. Trimming left V 5 bases short and J 0 bases short, with 6 bases between. CDR3 bases: TGTGCCAGCAGTCCAGACAGCACAGATACGCAGTATTTT. Its translation: CASSPDSTDTQYF. Drawing the rest from reference TRBV28 and TRBJ2-3, the complete variable domain is DVKVTQSSRYLVKRTGEKVFLECVQDMDHENMFWYRQDPGLGLRLIYFSYDVKMKEKGDIPEGYSVSREKKERFSLILESASTNQTSMYLCASSPDSTDTQYFGPGTRLTVL.

The genes are TRBV5-1 and TRBJ1-2, with a tentative D call TRBD1 (6 bases). Trimming took off 1 base at V and 6 bases at J, with 16 bases between the two ends. In germline, CDR1 is SGHRS, CDR2 YFSETQ. The CDR3 consists of 15 residues. The CDR3 nucleotides read TGCGCCAGCAGCTTGATTATGTCAGGGGCGGATGGCTACACCTTC. It translates to CASSLIMSGADGYTF.

V and J are TRBV6-4 and TRBJ2-1, with D perhaps TRBD2 (6 bases). The CDR3 covers 16 residues. Germline V gives CDR1 MRHNA, CDR2 SNTAGT. V was trimmed by 3 bases and J by 2 bases, leaving 14 bases between them. CDR3 DNA: TGTGCCAGCAGTGAGCGGGGACCGGTCCCCTACAATGAGCAGTTCTTC. Translated: CASSERGPVPYNEQFF.

V is TRBV29-1 and J is TRBJ2-4, with a weak D call TRBD1 (7 bases). The CDR3 has 13 amino acids. Trimming removed 3 bases at V and 9 bases at J, with 15 bases between. Germline assignment: CDR1 SQVTM and CDR2 ANQGSEA. The CDR3 DNA follows: TGCAGCGTTGAGCCCCAGCAGGGGGGCATTCAGTACTTC. Translating gives CSVEPQQGGIQYF.

The chain carries TRBV9 and TRBJ2-1; 7 bases are shared with TRBD2. The trim removed 3 bases at V and 9 bases at J, leaving 12 bases unmatched. CDR1 is SGDLS, CDR2 YYNGEE, per germline. The CDR3 has 15 amino acids. The CDR3 sequence: CASSAAGPRWGEQFF. The CDR3, as DNA: TGTGCCAGCAGCGCAGCGGGACCTCGTTGGGGTGAGCAGTTCTTC.

This chain connects TRBV25-1 to TRBJ1-1, with 8 bases fitting TRBD1. The length of the CDR3 is 15 residues. With V trimmed by 5 bases and J by 6 bases, 11 bases remained unmatched. Germline loops: CDR1 MGHDK, CDR2 SYGVNS. The CDR3 nucleotides read TGTGCCAGCAGTACCACCAGGACAGGGAGTCCTGAAGCTTTCTTT. Its protein is CASSTTRTGSPEAFF.

The count of this clone is one. The rearrangement links TRBV11-2 to TRBJ1-2; no clear D. Trimming took off 0 bases at V and 8 bases at J, with 16 bases between the two ends. Germline V gives CDR1 SGHAT, CDR2 FQNNGV. This CDR3 has 15 residues. The CDR3: CASSLDPGGVEGYTF. DNA of the CDR3: TGTGCCAGCAGCTTAGATCCGGGTGGTGTTGAGGGCTACACCTTC. The entire variable domain, with the rest obtained from reference TRBV11-2 and TRBJ1-2, is as follows: EAGVAQSPRYKIIEKRQSVAFWCNPISGHATLYWYQQILGQGPKLLIQFQNNGVVDDSQLPKDRFSAERLKGVDSTLKIQPAKLEDSAVYLCASSLDPGGVEGYTFGSGTRLTVV.

The chain carries TRBV2 and TRBJ2-1, with 8 bases aligning to TRBD2. The V segment lost 7 bases and the J segment 4 bases; nucleotides outside the gene matches: 12. The CDR3 loop spans 16 amino acids. In germline, CDR1 is SNHLY, CDR2 FYNNEI. The CDR3 here is CASTPFSGATYNEQFF. The CDR3, as DNA: TGTGCCAGCACCCCGTTTAGCGGGGCCACTTACAATGAGCAGTTCTTC.

This chain joins TRBV5-1 and TRBJ2-7; 8 bases align to TRBD2. The CDR3 is 15 residues long. The germline CDR1 and CDR2 sequences are SGHRS and YFSETQ. V lost 0 bases to trimming and J lost 6 bases; unmatched junction nucleotides: 8. The CDR3 coding sequence is TGCGCCAGCAGCTTGGGGGGACTAGGAGTTGTCGAGCAGTACTTC. This encodes CASSLGGLGVVEQYF.

The chain couples TRBV2 to TRBJ2-3; D might be TRBD1 (6 bases). The CDR3 extends over 15 amino acids. Germline V gene sequence: CDR1 SNHLY, CDR2 FYNNEI. Trimming took 6 bases from V and 1 from J, leaving 14 bases between them. The CDR3 DNA reads as TGTGCCAGCAGGTCGTGGGCAGGGGGCACAGATACGCAGTATTTT. Encoded protein: CASRSWAGGTDTQYF.

This chain uses TRBV27 with TRBJ1-2; 12 nucleotides align to TRBD1. The CDR3 sequence is 17 residues long. The J segment lost 1 base and the V segment lost 0 bases, leaving 3 bases of the junction unmatched. Per the germline V gene, CDR1 is MNHEY and CDR2 is SMNVEV (reference sequence). CDR3 bases: TGTGCCAGCAGTTTATCGGGACAGGGGGCAATTAACTATGGCTACACCTTC. It encodes CASSLSGQGAINYGYTF.

The gene calls are TRBV5-1 and TRBJ2-7; 12 nucleotides agree with TRBD2. The CDR3 is 14 residues long. Germline V lookup: CDR1 SGHRS, CDR2 YFSETQ. V lost 6 bases to trimming and J lost 6 bases; unmatched junction nucleotides: 7. The CDR3 coding sequence is TGCGCCAGCAATAGACTAGCGGGAGAAAGCGAGCAGTACTTC. Its translation is CASNRLAGESEQYF.

The DNA for the CDR3 is TGTGCCAGCAGCGCTGAGGGGGGAAGGGAGACCCAGTACTTC. Its protein product is CASSAEGGRETQYF. The chain uses TRBV9 and TRBJ2-5; D tentatively reads TRBD1 or TRBD2 (6 bases each). The CDR3 consists of 14 residues. V was shortened by 3 bases and J by 5 bases, with 14 bases between the two germline ends. Germline V gives CDR1 SGDLS, CDR2 YYNGEE. Supplemented by reference TRBV9 and TRBJ2-5, the full variable domain reads DSGVTQTPKHLITATGQRVTLRCSPRSGDLSVYWYQQSLDQGLQFLIQYYNGEERAKGNILERFSAQQFPDLHSELNLSSLELGDSALYFCASSAEGGRETQYFGPGTRLLVL.